Shown below are 12 T cell receptor beta chains from a single sample sequenced in a study of shared clonotypes between healthy human individuals. Produced via immunoSEQ multiplex PCR; TCRdb's table is partial and in-frame only. The profile shows some 1,600,000 clones, 95% to 99% of them singletons. The specimen was naive CD4+ T cells sorted from blood. Sample subset: CD45RA+ positively selected. The receptor source for this set is a man aged 30 to 39 in good health.

Remarks on this clone: The identical CDR3 is also encoded by other nucleotide sequences in the sample. The CDR3 sequence: CASSLVTSPDTQYF. CDR3 sequence (DNA): TGCGCCAGCAGCTTGGTAACTAGCCCAGATACGCAGTATTTT. V and J are TRBV5-1 and TRBJ2-3, with D possibly being TRBD2 (6 bases). The germline V gene has CDR1 SGHRS and CDR2 YFSETQ. CDR3 length equals 14 residues. The V gene lost 0 bases and the J gene lost 4 bases, with 9 bases spanning the gap.

The V call is TRBV9, the J call TRBJ2-4; D ambiguous. Germline CDR1 is SGDLS and CDR2 is YYNGEE. This CDR3 comprises 14 residues. V lost 0 bases and J lost 6, with 10 bases in between. The CDR3 DNA sequence: TGTGCCAGCAGCGTAGCTCAGATGTCAAACATTCAGTACTTC. Its protein is CASSVAQMSNIQYF.

The V gene is TRBV5-1, the J gene TRBJ2-2; perhaps TRBD2 as D (5 bases). Germline CDR1 is SGHRS and CDR2 is YFSETQ. The length of the CDR3 is 15 residues. Deletions cut 0 bases from V and 3 bases from J, with 9 bases between. For the CDR3, the DNA is TGCGCCAGCAGCTTGGCTAGCTTAGACACCGGGGAGCTGTTTTTT. It translates to CASSLASLDTGELFF.

This rearrangement joins TRBV19 to TRBJ1-5, with 8 bases that match TRBD1. Looked up from germline, CDR1 is LNHDA and CDR2 is SQIVND (reference sequence). This CDR3 is 15 amino acids long. J gave up 0 bases and V 10 bases, and 8 bases lay outside the gene matches. CDR3 sequence (DNA): TGTGCCACCAAGAAGGACAGGGATAGCAATCAGCCCCAGCATTTT. Its translation is CATKKDRDSNQPQHF. Drawing the rest from reference TRBV19 and TRBJ1-5, the complete variable domain is DGGITQSPKYLFRKEGQNVTLSCEQNLNHDAMYWYRQDPGQGLRLIYYSQIVNDFQKGDIAEGYSVSREKKESFPLTVTSAQKNPTAFYLCATKKDRDSNQPQHFGDGTRLSIL.

The rearrangement links TRBV2 to TRBJ1-1, with D perhaps matching TRBD1 (6 bases). The CDR3 totals 15 residues. From germline, CDR1 is SNHLY and CDR2 FYNNEI. V lost 0 bases to trimming and J lost 4 bases, with 12 bases between them. For the CDR3, the DNA is TGTGCCAGCAGTGAAGCCGATACAGGGTTCACTGAAGCTTTCTTT. Amino acids: CASSEADTGFTEAFF.

DNA of the CDR3: TGTGCCAGCCATAGGCGAGACAGGGCGAACGGCTACACCTTC. Translating gives CASHRRDRANGYTF. V usage is TRBV28 and J usage is TRBJ1-2; TRBD1 aligns across 7 bases. Per germline, CDR1 MDHEN and CDR2 SYDVKM. The ends lost 8 bases at V and 8 bases at J; junction bases unmatched: 14. The CDR3 length is 14 residues.

The CDR3 loop is CASSLDPGRSTDTQYF. In DNA form, the CDR3 reads TGCGCCAGCAGCTTGGACCCTGGGAGGTCCACAGATACGCAGTATTTT. The chain has TRBV5-1 and TRBJ2-3, with D possibly matching TRBD2 (6 bases). The CDR3 sequence is 16 residues long. V gave up 0 bases and J gave up 2 bases, with 13 bases separating them. From germline, CDR1 is SGHRS and CDR2 YFSETQ.

This clone was counted a single time. The rearrangement joins TRBV18 to TRBJ2-2, with 8 nucleotides matching TRBD1. With V trimmed by 2 bases and J by 6 bases, 11 bases remained unmatched. Per germline, CDR1 KGHSH and CDR2 LQKENI. This CDR3 comprises 17 residues. CDR3 loop: CASSPTTATGGAGELFF. CDR3 nucleotides: TGTGCCAGCTCACCAACCACCGCCACAGGGGGTGCCGGGGAGCTGTTTTTT.

The chain employs TRBV5-1 and TRBJ2-6; tentatively, D is TRBD1 (6 bases). In germline, CDR1 is SGHRS, CDR2 YFSETQ. V was clipped by 3 bases and J by 4 bases, with 14 bases between them. This CDR3 spans 16 amino acids. CDR3 region: CASSSGPGVGANVLTF. The CDR3 DNA reads TGCGCCAGCAGCTCGGGACCAGGGGTCGGGGCCAACGTCCTGACTTTC.

This clone has just one count. Additional DNA sequences in this sample encode the identical CDR3. CDR3 bases: TGTGCCAGTAGTAGGGACGGCACCTACGAGCAGTACTTC. Its translation: CASSRDGTYEQYF. The rearrangement uses TRBV19 and TRBJ2-7; perhaps D is TRBD1 or TRBD2 (5 bases each). The CDR3 is made up of 13 amino acids. V dropped 4 bases and J dropped 2 bases, with 9 bases sitting between them. Germline V gene lookup returns CDR1 LNHDA and CDR2 SQIVND (reference sequence). The variable domain in full, with the rest retrieved from reference TRBV19 and TRBJ2-7, is DGGITQSPKYLFRKEGQNVTLSCEQNLNHDAMYWYRQDPGQGLRLIYYSQIVNDFQKGDIAEGYSVSREKKESFPLTVTSAQKNPTAFYLCASSRDGTYEQYFGPGTRLTVT.

This chain links TRBV9 with TRBJ2-3; 8 nucleotides agree with TRBD2. This CDR3 is built from 17 residues. V was pared by 3 bases and J by 4 bases, with 13 bases of the junction left unmatched. Germline CDR1 is SGDLS and CDR2 is YYNGEE. The CDR3 sequence is CASSAELAVGVADTQYF. The CDR3 nucleotides are TGTGCCAGCAGCGCCGAACTAGCGGTAGGGGTGGCAGATACGCAGTATTTT.

This chain uses TRBV6-5 with TRBJ2-1; TRBD2 is a possible D gene (6 bases). V shed 7 bases and J shed 7 bases, with 8 bases lying between them. Germline V gene lookup returns CDR1 MNHEY and CDR2 SVGAGI. The CDR3 has 11 amino acids. CDR3 nucleotides: TGTGCCAGCAACGCGGGGAATGAGCAGTTCTTC. It translates to CASNAGNEQFF.